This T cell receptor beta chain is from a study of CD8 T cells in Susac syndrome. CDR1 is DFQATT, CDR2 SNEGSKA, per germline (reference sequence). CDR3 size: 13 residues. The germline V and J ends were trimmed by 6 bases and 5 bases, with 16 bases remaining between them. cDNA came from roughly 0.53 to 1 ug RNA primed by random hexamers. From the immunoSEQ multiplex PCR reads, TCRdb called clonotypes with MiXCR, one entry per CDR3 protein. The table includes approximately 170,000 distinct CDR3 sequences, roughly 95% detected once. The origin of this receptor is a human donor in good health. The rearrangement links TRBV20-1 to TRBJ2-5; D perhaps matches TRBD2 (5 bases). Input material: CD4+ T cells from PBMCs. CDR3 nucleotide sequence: TGCAGTGCCCTGTCATCTAGCCCGGAGACCCAGTACTTC. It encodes CSALSSSPETQYF.